The T cell receptor beta chain under discussion was sequenced for a study of CD8+CD57+ T cells in acquired aplastic anemia. Study details: Each DNA sample taken from sorted CD4+ and CD8+ cells came to about 3 ug on average. Overall study findings and caveats: Any difference that existed in CD8+ Simpson's diversity between patients and controls was not significant.

Both TCR beta VDJ combination and CDR3 sequence profiling were carried out. Genomic DNA was the template for this profiling. MiXCR, run by TCRdb on the reads, gives a single entry per CDR3 protein. In the table there are 150,000 to 200,000 distinct CDR3 sequences, around half of which are singletons. Patients selected for sequencing had displayed CD8+CD57+ cell expansion by flow cytometry. All patients were therapy-naive when blood was sampled. In its sample, this clonotype was seen many times. Its antigen is as yet unknown. Germline V gene lookup returns CDR1 MDHEN and CDR2 SYDVKM. CDR3 length: 12 amino acids. Trimming left V 5 bases short and J 10 bases short, with 9 bases between.

The specimen was sorted CD4+, CD8+, or CD8+CD57+ T cells (not recorded which) from PBMCs. The V and J genes are TRBV28 and TRBJ1-6; no definite D call. The clonotype comes from a human donor with aplastic anemia. DNA for the CDR3: TGTGCCAGCAGTGTGGGCGGATCACCCCTCCACTTT. Translation: CASSVGGSPLHF.